The 27 T cell receptor beta chains below all came from one sample that was sequenced in a study of cytomegalovirus exposure and HLA in healthy donors. Vbeta (60) and Jbeta (13) primers were used in the PCR. Here immunoSEQ multiplex PCR was the method, and the copy in TCRdb shows in-frame clones only, minus some. The sample includes around 140,000 clones. Sequenced input: PBMCs. The origin of the receptors is a young man in good health and CMV-seronegative.

The CDR3 DNA reads TGTGCCATCAGTCCTGAACAGGGGTCCGAGCAGTACTTC. This gives the protein CAISPEQGSEQYF. This chain uses TRBV10-3 with TRBJ2-7; 7 positions agree with TRBD1. The J segment lost 6 bases and the V segment lost 5 bases, leaving 7 bases of the junction unmatched. The V gene's germline CDR1 is ENHRY and CDR2 SYGVKD. This CDR3 is 13 amino acids long.

The CDR3: CASSYDRVGVGYTF. The CDR3 region has the DNA TGTGCCAGCAGTTACGACAGGGTAGGCGTCGGCTACACCTTC. V usage is TRBV6-5 and J usage is TRBJ1-2; 7 bases align to TRBD1. This CDR3 contains 14 residues. The ends lost 2 bases at V and 8 bases at J; junction bases unmatched: 8. CDR1 is MNHEY, CDR2 SVGAGI, per germline.

The chain links TRBV5-1 to TRBJ2-7; 10 bases match TRBD1. Germline assignment: CDR1 SGHRS and CDR2 YFSETQ. After removal of 4 bases from V and 9 bases from J, the junction contained 10 bases not matched to a gene. This CDR3 has 14 amino acids. This CDR3 is CASSQGDRGGGQYF. CDR3 nucleotides: TGCGCCAGCAGCCAGGGGGACAGGGGTGGCGGGCAGTACTTC.

The chain employs TRBV6-5 and TRBJ2-5, with TRBD1 matching 8 bases. With the DNA end fitting TRBJ2-7 better, the J assignment may be wrong. CDR3 length: 14 residues. Germline-derived CDR1 and CDR2 are MNHEY and SVGAGI. DNA for the CDR3: TGTGCCAGCAGTACGGACAGGGTTCCCTACGAGCAGTACTTC. It specifies CASSTDRVPYEQYF.

The chain is built from TRBV7-9 and TRBJ2-7, with 10 bases identical to TRBD2. Losses at the gene ends were 6 bases for V and 3 bases for J; bases not matched to a gene: 5. Germline values: CDR1 SEHNR, CDR2 FQNEAQ (reference sequence). This CDR3 is built from 14 residues. The CDR3: CASRPGTSDYEQYF. Written as DNA, the CDR3 is TGTGCCAGCAGGCCCGGGACTAGCGACTACGAGCAGTACTTC.

The chain combines TRBV7-6 with TRBJ2-6; no clear D gene. The CDR3 has 14 residues. CDR1 is SGHVS, CDR2 FNYEAQ, per germline. Trimming shortened V by 1 base and J by 2 bases, and 3 bases separated the two germline ends. CDR3 DNA sequence: TGTGCCAGCAGCTTAGTCGCTGGGGCCAACGTCCTGACTTTC. This sequence encodes CASSLVAGANVLTF.

This chain connects TRBV19 to TRBJ1-1; no reliable D call. CDR3 length: 15 amino acids. The germline V gene has CDR1 LNHDA and CDR2 SQIVND (reference sequence). V dropped 6 bases and J dropped 6 bases, with 20 bases sitting between them. CDR3 sequence reads: CASSRPGFPVAEAFF. The CDR3 DNA reads TGTGCCAGTAGCAGGCCGGGATTCCCCGTGGCTGAAGCTTTCTTT.

V usage is TRBV28 and J usage is TRBJ1-5; no firm D call. This CDR3 is built from 13 residues. CDR1 and CDR2 (germline): MDHEN, SYDVKM. Trimming left V 11 bases short and J 7 bases short, with 18 bases between. CDR3 loop: CAVRAGEGQPQHF. DNA of the CDR3: TGTGCCGTCAGAGCAGGCGAGGGACAGCCCCAGCATTTT.

The chain links TRBV20-1 to TRBJ2-7; D unclear. The germline V gene encodes CDR1 DFQATT and CDR2 SNEGSKA (reference sequence). V dropped 6 bases and J dropped 5 bases, with 11 bases sitting between them. This CDR3 region has 11 residues. CDR3 sequence: CSARREDEQYF. The CDR3 DNA reads as TGCAGTGCGCGACGTGAGGACGAGCAGTACTTC.

The J gene is TRBJ1-2, the V gene TRBV18, with a tentative D call TRBD1 (6 bases). V was shortened by 3 bases and J by 8 bases, with 13 bases between the two germline ends. Germline assignment: CDR1 KGHSH and CDR2 LQKENI. This CDR3 has 13 amino acids. This chain's CDR3 is CASSPDSQGGYTF. DNA for the CDR3: TGTGCCAGCTCACCGGACAGCCAAGGGGGCTACACCTTC.

Here the CDR3 reads CASSQDSRGGGAKGEKLFF. The CDR3 region has the DNA TGTGCCAGCAGCCAAGATTCTCGTGGAGGGGGCGCGAAGGGTGAAAAACTGTTTTTT. The V gene is TRBV4-2, the J gene TRBJ1-4; 7 nucleotides align to TRBD1. V shed 0 bases and J 7 bases; nucleotides not matched to a gene: 17. The length of the CDR3 is 19 residues. Looked up from germline, CDR1 is LGHNA and CDR2 is YNFKEQ.

The CDR3 DNA follows: TGTGCCAGCAGCTTAGGGGGCGGGGCTTCCTACGAGCAGTACTTC. Amino acids: CASSLGGGASYEQYF. The V call is TRBV7-2, the J call TRBJ2-7, with D possibly being TRBD2 (6 bases). Germline V lookup: CDR1 SGHTA, CDR2 FQGNSA. This CDR3 region has 15 residues. V dropped 1 base and J dropped 1 base, with 11 bases sitting between them.

The chain carries TRBV4-3 and TRBJ1-2; D ambiguous. The V end was cut by 4 bases, the J end by 2 bases, with 5 bases between. The germline gives CDR1 LGHNA, CDR2 YSLEER. This CDR3 is built from 12 residues. This CDR3 is CASSRGNYGYTF. The CDR3 DNA reads as TGCGCCAGCAGCCGCGGGAACTATGGCTACACCTTC.

The CDR3 region is CAISESTATEAFF. For the CDR3, the DNA is TGTGCCATCAGTGAGTCGACAGCCACTGAAGCTTTCTTT. The chain combines TRBV10-3 with TRBJ1-1; D is perhaps TRBD1 (5 bases). Germline V gene data show CDR1 as ENHRY and CDR2 as SYGVKD. The CDR3 runs 13 residues. With 0 bases removed from V and 4 bases from J, the gap between germline ends came to 6 bases.

A word on this clone: Other DNA sequences in the same sample also yield this CDR3. The V gene is TRBV10-3, the J gene TRBJ1-5; a weak D match, TRBD1 (5 bases). With 1 base removed from V and 2 bases from J, the gap between germline ends came to 9 bases. Germline V CDR1 and CDR2: ENHRY, SYGVKD. The CDR3 loop spans 15 amino acids. The CDR3 DNA sequence: TGTGCCATCAGTGAGTTTAGGGGCGGCAATCAGCCCCAGCATTTT. Translation gives CAISEFRGGNQPQHF.

The J gene is TRBJ1-1, the V gene TRBV18; D unresolved. In germline, CDR1 is KGHSH, CDR2 LQKENI. The CDR3 sequence is 15 residues long. Deletions cut 3 bases from V and 1 base from J, with 12 bases between. In DNA, the CDR3 is TGTGCCAGCTCACCCCCAATGGCCGAGAACACTGAAGCTTTCTTT. Protein sequence: CASSPPMAENTEAFF.

The rearrangement joins TRBV28 to TRBJ1-4; 10 bases agree with TRBD1. This CDR3 contains 14 residues. Germline CDR1 and CDR2: MDHEN and SYDVKM. J was trimmed by 7 bases and V by 6 bases; bases with no gene match: 5. CDR3 bases: TGTGCCAGCAGCTGGACAGGGGGGAGTGAAAAACTGTTTTTT. Translation gives CASSWTGGSEKLFF. Full variable domain (missing parts from reference TRBV28 and TRBJ1-4): DVKVTQSSRYLVKRTGEKVFLECVQDMDHENMFWYRQDPGLGLRLIYFSYDVKMKEKGDIPEGYSVSREKKERFSLILESASTNQTSMYLCASSWTGGSEKLFFGSGTQLSVL.

The rearrangement links TRBV11-3 to TRBJ2-1; unclear D gene. Looked up from germline, CDR1 is SGHNT and CDR2 is YENEEA. Trimming removed 0 bases at V and 9 bases at J, with 9 bases between. The CDR3 is made up of 13 amino acids. The CDR3: CASSLDLRSEQFF. CDR3 nucleotides: TGTGCCAGCAGCTTAGATCTGAGGAGTGAGCAGTTCTTC. The full variable domain, in which reference TRBV11-3 and TRBJ2-1 provide the parts outside the CDR3, is EAGVVQSPRYKIIEKKQPVAFWCNPISGHNTLYWYLQNLGQGPELLIRYENEEAVDDSQLPKDRFSAERLKGVDSTLKIQPAELGDSAVYLCASSLDLRSEQFFGPGTRLTVL.

The chain joins TRBV5-1 to TRBJ1-2, with D possibly TRBD1 on 5 matching bases. V gave up 0 bases and J gave up 2 bases, with 8 bases separating them. This CDR3 comprises 14 residues. Germline V gives CDR1 SGHRS, CDR2 YFSETQ. The CDR3 nucleotides read TGCGCCAGCAGCTTGGTACAGGCGAACTATGGCTACACCTTC. Translated, it gives CASSLVQANYGYTF. Looking up the rest from reference TRBV5-1 and TRBJ1-2 gives the full variable domain: KAGVTQTPRYLIKTRGQQVTLSCSPISGHRSVSWYQQTPGQGLQFLFEYFSETQRNKGNFPGRFSGRQFSNSRSEMNVSTLELGDSALYLCASSLVQANYGYTFGSGTRLTVV.

V usage is TRBV28 and J usage is TRBJ2-2; D call uncertain. V was shortened by 6 bases and J by 4 bases, with 12 bases between the two germline ends. The CDR3 sequence is 14 residues long. Germline CDR1 reads MDHEN; CDR2 reads SYDVKM. The CDR3 loop is CASRIEVSTGELFF. The CDR3 bases are TGTGCCAGCAGAATAGAGGTATCCACCGGGGAGCTGTTTTTT.

CDR3 nucleotide sequence: TGTGCCAGCAGCCAAGGCAGGGGGCTTAAGGATGGCTACACCTTC. Translation gives CASSQGRGLKDGYTF. The chain combines TRBV4-2 with TRBJ1-2; 8 bases align to TRBD1. Germline CDR1 LGHNA, CDR2 YNFKEQ. The CDR3 sequence is 15 residues long. Losses at the gene ends were 1 base for V and 6 bases for J; bases not matched to a gene: 7.

V and J are TRBV20-1 and TRBJ2-5, with unresolved D. Trimming removed 6 bases at V and 11 bases at J, with 10 bases between. CDR3 length: 9 amino acids. Germline V gene lookup returns CDR1 DFQATT and CDR2 SNEGSKA (reference sequence). In nucleotides, the CDR3 is TGCAGTGCCACACTGGAGCAGTACTTC. Translating gives CSATLEQYF.

This sequence joins TRBV19 and TRBJ1-2, with D tentatively TRBD1 (5 bases). Germline V gives CDR1 LNHDA, CDR2 SQIVND (reference sequence). V was cut by 5 bases and J by 4 bases, with 8 bases left in between. The CDR3 runs 12 residues. Here the CDR3 DNA reads TGTGCCAGTAGTTGGGACTTCTATGGCTACACCTTC. Its protein is CASSWDFYGYTF.

This chain joins TRBV28 and TRBJ1-1, with D possibly being TRBD1 (6 bases). CDR3 length equals 17 residues. CDR1 and CDR2 (germline): MDHEN, SYDVKM. V lost 2 bases and J 0 bases, leaving 16 bases between the germline ends. The CDR3 loop reads CASSLGGASDMNTEAFF. The CDR3 DNA follows: TGTGCCAGCAGTTTAGGGGGGGCCTCAGATATGAACACTGAAGCTTTCTTT. Drawing the rest from reference TRBV28 and TRBJ1-1, the complete variable domain is DVKVTQSSRYLVKRTGEKVFLECVQDMDHENMFWYRQDPGLGLRLIYFSYDVKMKEKGDIPEGYSVSREKKERFSLILESASTNQTSMYLCASSLGGASDMNTEAFFGQGTRLTVV.

The chain combines TRBV28 with TRBJ1-1, with TRBD1 matching over 8 bases. This CDR3 is 13 amino acids long. V dropped 6 bases and J dropped 4; count of bases not matched to a gene: 4. CDR1 MDHEN and CDR2 SYDVKM come from the germline V gene. CDR3 DNA: TGTGCCAGCAGGCCGGACAGGGTCACTGAAGCTTTCTTT. Amino acids: CASRPDRVTEAFF.

The chain couples TRBV13 to TRBJ2-7; D possibly corresponds to TRBD2 (6 bases). Trimming pared 5 bases from V and 3 bases from J, leaving 14 bases between. The CDR3 contains 14 residues. The germline gives CDR1 PRHDT, CDR2 FYEKMQ (reference sequence). The CDR3 DNA is TGTGCCAGCAGCCCAGTTGGGACTGTCTACGAGCAGTACTTC. Translated, it gives CASSPVGTVYEQYF.

The chain recombines TRBV11-2 with TRBJ2-3; 7 positions match TRBD2. Germline V gene data show CDR1 as SGHAT and CDR2 as FQNNGV. The CDR3 loop spans 14 amino acids. The V segment lost 1 base and the J segment 3 bases; nucleotides outside the gene matches: 1. Written as DNA, the CDR3 is TGTGCCAGCAGCTTAGGCGGGAGTACAGATACGCAGTATTTT. Protein product: CASSLGGSTDTQYF. Full variable domain (missing parts from reference TRBV11-2 and TRBJ2-3): EAGVAQSPRYKIIEKRQSVAFWCNPISGHATLYWYQQILGQGPKLLIQFQNNGVVDDSQLPKDRFSAERLKGVDSTLKIQPAKLEDSAVYLCASSLGGSTDTQYFGPGTRLTVL.